The clone carrying this TCR beta chain was counted a few times. This sample is part of a study of cytomegalovirus exposure and HLA in healthy donors. Clones were read by immunoSEQ multiplex PCR, and TCRdb kept only the in-frame ones, dropping some. The repertoire holds 200,000 to 250,000 clones, with about 87% as singletons. CDR3 length equals 13 residues. The V segment lost 5 bases and the J segment 5 bases; nucleotides outside the gene matches: 4. Germline V lookup: CDR1 KGHSH, CDR2 LQKENI. Sequenced input: PBMCs. The sequence derives from a man aged 18 to 29 in good health and CMV-seronegative. This chain joins TRBV18 and TRBJ2-7, with 9 nucleotides matching TRBD1. The CDR3 loop is CASSATGGDEQYF. The CDR3 nucleotides are TGTGCCAGCTCAGCAACAGGGGGCGACGAGCAGTACTTC.